This TCR beta chain was found in a study of blood T cell repertoires in COVID-19 (TCRdb year 2020). Broadly, across the study: Samples from collaborators originated in the United States, Italy and Spain and spanned both the acute and convalescent phases of COVID-19. Samples were obtained from the ongoing ImmuneRACE study (first 160 participants) and from about 1,300 subjects provided by 6 global collaborators. A freely available public database, intended as a resource for researchers studying the immune response to SARS-CoV-2, is where the repertoires were released. The prospective study material was composed of cDNA or gDNA derived from T cells, B-cell-depleted T cells, or PBMCs. Subjects who had been exposed to COVID-19, were actively infected with it, or had recovered from it provided the deeply sampled blood TCRbeta repertoires that made up the dataset. A de-identified subject ID, COVID-19 status, age in years and sex were almost always included in the sample metadata. HLA class I and class II types, where available, came from metadata supplied by the sample provider rather than from assay-based typing.

Paper-wide results and their limitations: The quantity of clinical and demographic metadata differed by source and by participant and was supplied without curation.

Collaborating institutions collected whole blood in K2EDTA tubes following their own protocols. For TCRbeta analysis, collaborators shipped samples as frozen whole blood, isolated PBMCs, or DNA extracted from either of those sample types. TCRbeta CDR3 regions were amplified from genomic DNA by means of the immunoSEQ Assay, a bias-controlled multiplex PCR. Regarding the original processing steps: Nucleated cell counts per sample were estimated from amplification of reference gene primers within the assay. Sequence reads were collapsed and filtered to measure the absolute abundance of every unique TCRbeta CDR3 rearrangement. For each sample, productive Simpson clonality was calculated by taking the square root of Simpson's diversity index across productive rearrangements. The clones in this table, taken by TCRdb from immuneACCESS, are in-frame only. Not every clone is retained; where verified, under half of the shortfall comes from an unresolved V gene, and the cause of the rest is unknown. That table is the source of V, J and clone size, and D and trimming were worked out from the DNA. This sample gives about 90,000 clones in total; approximately 89% of them show up just once. 2.3% of the sample is taken by the ten largest.

Spanning cysteine to phenylalanine, the CDR3 consists of 18 amino acids. CDR3 DNA only is kept here, 54 bases in frame from base 1. The junction shows trimming of 4 bases on V and 0 bases on J, and the gene matches do not reach 8 bases of it. The CDR1 and CDR2 encoded by the germline V gene are SGDLS and YYNGEE. For this clone: Its antigen has not been determined. Nothing much larger sits one base from this clone, and base qualities are not available.

The chain is assembled from TRBV9 and TRBJ2-3; TRBD2 lines up with 13 middle nucleotides. This TCR was sampled from a human donor with active COVID-19. The donor label of this sample is uncertain. The sample comprised peripheral blood. The CDR3 amino acid sequence is: CASSPRTSGGRSTDTQYF. The nucleotides read TGTGCCAGCAGCCCCCGGACTAGCGGGGGCCGGAGCACAGATACGCAGTATTTT.